Shown below are 30 T cell receptor beta chains from a single sample sequenced in a study of response to subunit inactivated influenza vaccine (dated by TCRdb to the late 2010s). Library prep was done by RT-PCR. The instrument was an Illumina HiSeq 2500. TCRdb itself trimmed the public reads at Q25 with fastp, ran MiXCR and retained productive beta chains. Rows with one shared CDR3 protein collapse into an entry with the most common genes and DNA. The sample profile shows roughly 790,000 distinct CDR3 sequences; less than 25% of them were found once. Approximately 10% of the sample lies in the top ten. The material sequenced was PBMCs from blood, taken roughly 5 days after vaccination. The receptor set was obtained from a man between 45 and 60 years old who received an inactivated influenza vaccine. Donor details come from another sample of the same person, matched by shared clones.

The chain uses TRBV4-2 and TRBJ2-1; the match to TRBD2 covers 11 bases. The junction had 11 bases not matched to a gene; V was cut back by 4 bases and J by 0 bases. In germline, CDR1 is LGHNA, CDR2 YNFKEQ. The CDR3 has 19 amino acids. CDR3 residues: CASSPLRASGGRSYNEQFF. The CDR3 DNA sequence: TGTGCCAGCAGCCCCCTTCGGGCTAGCGGGGGGCGCTCCTACAATGAGCAGTTCTTC.

This chain links TRBV11-2 with TRBJ1-6; D perhaps matches TRBD1 (5 bases). The CDR3 contains 15 residues. CDR1 and CDR2 from the germline V gene are SGHAT and FQNNGV. V lost 5 bases to trimming and J lost 7 bases, with 15 bases between them. CDR3 loop: CASSGTFTWNSPLHF. Written as DNA, the CDR3 is TGTGCCAGCAGCGGGACGTTTACGTGGAATTCACCCCTCCACTTT.

This clonotype was picked up a small number of times. J is TRBJ2-1 and V is TRBV28; D gene uncertain. This CDR3 has 15 residues. Germline V CDR1 and CDR2: MDHEN, SYDVKM. The V and J ends lost 5 bases and 1 base respectively, with 12 bases between them. CDR3 nucleotide sequence: TGTGCCAGCAGTCTAGTGCAGGCATCCTACAATGAGCAGTTCTTC. Its protein product is CASSLVQASYNEQFF.

V is TRBV6-2 or TRBV6-3 and J is TRBJ2-1; 9 bases map to TRBD1. Germline CDR1 MNHEY, CDR2 SVGEGT. V lost 6 bases to trimming and J lost 0 bases; unmatched junction nucleotides: 3. The CDR3 has 15 amino acids. The chain's CDR3 is CASRRQGVSYNEQFF. Written as DNA, the CDR3 is TGTGCCAGCAGAAGACAGGGGGTCTCCTACAATGAGCAGTTCTTC.

This clonotype was seen a handful of times. The rearrangement uses TRBV5-6 and TRBJ2-7; D is undetermined. V was cut by 1 base and J by 2 bases, with 7 bases left in between. The CDR3 totals 13 residues. The germline V gene encodes CDR1 SGHDT and CDR2 YYEEEE. The CDR3 protein is CASSLSVAYEQYF. CDR3 sequence (DNA): TGTGCCAGCAGCTTGTCGGTTGCCTACGAGCAGTACTTC.

In its sample, this clonotype was seen a few times. The chain links TRBV5-1 to TRBJ2-2; 7 nucleotides agree with TRBD2. The CDR3 loop spans 17 amino acids. Germline trimming cut 4 bases from V and 1 base from J; bases unmatched to any gene: 10. CDR1 is SGHRS and CDR2 is YFSETQ in the germline V gene. CDR3 in DNA: TGCGCCAGCAGCGCTGGGGCCAGCGGGAAGAACACCGGGGAGCTGTTTTTT. The encoded protein is CASSAGASGKNTGELFF. Full variable domain (missing parts from reference TRBV5-1 and TRBJ2-2): KAGVTQTPRYLIKTRGQQVTLSCSPISGHRSVSWYQQTPGQGLQFLFEYFSETQRNKGNFPGRFSGRQFSNSRSEMNVSTLELGDSALYLCASSAGASGKNTGELFFGEGSRLTVL.

The chain has TRBV28 and TRBJ2-1; the D gene is possibly TRBD1 (6 bases). The germline gives CDR1 MDHEN, CDR2 SYDVKM. The CDR3 is made up of 16 amino acids. The ends were cut back, 1 base at V and 2 bases at J, with 12 bases in the middle. In nucleotides, the CDR3 is TGTGCCAGCAGTTTATCTCAGGGGAACCCCTACAATGAGCAGTTCTTC. Translation: CASSLSQGNPYNEQFF.

The gene calls are TRBV6-2 or TRBV6-3 and TRBJ2-7, with 9 bases matching TRBD2. With V trimmed by 5 bases and J by 3 bases, 5 bases remained unmatched. The CDR3 covers 14 residues. Germline loops: CDR1 MNHEY, CDR2 SVGEGT. For the CDR3, the DNA is TGTGCCAGCAGTATAGCGGGAGCGATCTACGAGCAGTACTTC. Protein sequence: CASSIAGAIYEQYF.

The chain combines TRBV6-5 with TRBJ2-2; D unclear. The germline CDR1 and CDR2 sequences are MNHEY and SVGAGI. V gave up 9 bases and J gave up 7 bases, with 9 bases separating them. This CDR3 has 11 residues. The DNA for the CDR3 is TGTGCCAGAAGGGATTACGGGGAGCTGTTTTTT. Its translation: CARRDYGELFF.

This clonotype was seen a few times. This rearrangement joins TRBV28 to TRBJ2-5; the D is unclear. CDR3 length equals 11 residues. Trimming cost V 5 bases and J 6 bases, with 7 bases left between them. Germline CDR1 is MDHEN and CDR2 is SYDVKM. CDR3 DNA: TGTGCCAGCAGTACAACTCAGACCCAGTACTTC. The encoded protein is CASSTTQTQYF.

This clonotype is a singleton in its sample. A much larger clone is a single base away; this may be a read error. The V gene is TRBV12-3 or TRBV12-4, the J gene TRBJ2-1; no firm D call. CDR3 length: 12 residues. Trimming stripped 8 bases from V and 9 bases from J, with 14 bases between. CDR3 bases: TGTGCCAGCGGCCTATCTAGAGGTGAGCAGTTCTTC. Translating it yields CASGLSRGEQFF.

The rearrangement links TRBV30 to TRBJ1-6; TRBD1 matches at 8 bases. This CDR3 is 12 amino acids long. From germline, CDR1 is GTSNPN and CDR2 SVGIG (reference sequence). V was clipped by 7 bases and J by 8 bases; unmatched bases: 4. CDR3 amino acids: CASRQGHSPLHF. The CDR3 DNA reads as TGTGCCTCGAGACAGGGGCATTCACCCCTCCACTTT.

This clonotype was observed a handful of times. DNA of the CDR3: TGTGCCAGCAGTTGGGGGGGGACAGACTATGGCTACACCTTC. Translated: CASSWGGTDYGYTF. The chain recombines TRBV12-3 or TRBV12-4 with TRBJ1-2; TRBD1 aligns across 7 bases. The CDR3 contains 14 residues. V shed 4 bases, J shed 3 bases, and the junction held 5 bases outside the gene matches.

This clonotype was observed at least ten times. The chain carries TRBV29-1 and TRBJ2-3; possibly TRBD1 for D (6 bases). The CDR3 has 15 residues. The V end lost 8 bases, the J end lost 2 bases, and 20 bases lay between the germline ends. Germline V gene lookup returns CDR1 SQVTM and CDR2 ANQGSEA. The CDR3 spells CSTNDGGFHTDTQYF. The CDR3 nucleotides read TGCAGCACAAATGATGGGGGCTTTCACACAGATACGCAGTATTTT.

This clonotype was seen more than once but under ten times. This chain links TRBV20-1 with TRBJ2-1, with 12 bases that match TRBD2. The CDR3 loop spans 14 amino acids. Germline V gene lookup returns CDR1 DFQATT and CDR2 SNEGSKA (reference sequence). V lost 5 bases, J lost 7 bases, and 6 bases stayed unmatched. As DNA, the CDR3 is TGCAGTGCTCAACTAGCGGGGGGCTCTAATGAGCAGTTCTTC. Translation: CSAQLAGGSNEQFF.

There are a few counts of this clonotype. This chain links TRBV5-8 with TRBJ1-1; D call uncertain. V was clipped by 4 bases and J by 1 base, with 8 bases between them. Germline-derived CDR1 and CDR2 are SGHTS and YDEGEE. The CDR3 runs to 13 residues. CDR3 loop: CASSPEWNTEAFF. As DNA, the CDR3 is TGTGCCAGCAGCCCGGAGTGGAACACTGAAGCTTTCTTT.

This clonotype was seen only a few times. The chain uses TRBV5-6 and TRBJ1-2, with TRBD1 as a possible D gene (6 bases). Germline lookup yields CDR1 SGHDT and CDR2 YYEEEE. The germline V and J ends were trimmed by 1 base and 7 bases, with 8 bases remaining between them. The length of the CDR3 is 12 residues. This CDR3 is CASSLSGAGYTF. DNA for the CDR3: TGTGCCAGCAGCTTGTCAGGGGCTGGCTACACCTTC. The full variable domain, its missing parts supplied by reference TRBV5-6 and TRBJ1-2, is DAGVTQSPTHLIKTRGQQVTLRCSPKSGHDTVSWYQQALGQGPQFIFQYYEEEERQRGNFPDRFSGHQFPNYSSELNVNALLLGDSALYLCASSLSGAGYTFGSGTRLTVV.

V is TRBV5-5 and J is TRBJ2-5; tentative D call: TRBD2 (5 bases). CDR1 is SGHKS, CDR2 YYEKEE, per germline (reference sequence). The CDR3 totals 14 residues. The germline V and J ends were trimmed by 4 bases and 0 bases, with 10 bases remaining between them. CDR3 protein: CASSPAGDQETQYF. In nucleotides, the CDR3 is TGTGCCAGCAGCCCCGCGGGTGACCAAGAGACCCAGTACTTC.

The chain couples TRBV6-1 to TRBJ2-3, with 9 bases identical to TRBD1. V lost 6 bases, J lost 4 bases, and 11 bases stayed unmatched. The CDR3 is 16 amino acids. Germline V gives CDR1 MNHNS, CDR2 SASEGT. CDR3 in DNA: TGTGCCAGCAGCTGGTTGGGGACAGGGCCACCAGATACGCAGTATTTT. Its protein is CASSWLGTGPPDTQYF.

This clonotype was detected a few times. The gene calls are TRBV7-2 and TRBJ2-7; tentative D call: TRBD1 (6 bases). Trimming left V 5 bases short and J 6 bases short, with 17 bases between. Germline CDR1 reads SGHTA; CDR2 reads FQGNSA. CDR3 length: 14 residues. CDR3 region: CASSPAVQGFEQYF. The CDR3 coding sequence is TGTGCCAGCAGCCCCGCGGTTCAGGGGTTCGAGCAGTACTTC.

This clonotype showed up many times. The V and J genes are TRBV29-1 and TRBJ2-2; D remains ambiguous. CDR1 SQVTM and CDR2 ANQGSEA come from the germline V gene. Trimming took off 3 bases at V and 6 bases at J, with 14 bases between the two ends. The CDR3 runs 14 residues. CDR3 sequence reads: CSVEKNPLSGELFF. In nucleotides, the CDR3 is TGCAGCGTTGAGAAAAACCCCCTGTCCGGGGAGCTGTTTTTT.

This clonotype was seen more than once but under ten times. V and J are TRBV6-5 and TRBJ2-6; D remains ambiguous. The CDR3 is 9 residues long. Germline-derived CDR1 and CDR2 are MNHEY and SVGAGI. The ends were cut back, 9 bases at V and 13 bases at J, with 7 bases in the middle. CDR3 coding DNA: TGTGCCAGGCTGAGGGTCCTGACTTTC. Translated: CARLRVLTF.

This chain uses TRBV28 with TRBJ2-1, with TRBD2 matching over 7 bases. V was pared by 6 bases and J by 3 bases, with 8 bases of the junction left unmatched. CDR1 MDHEN and CDR2 SYDVKM come from the germline V gene. The CDR3 is 15 residues long. The CDR3 DNA reads TGTGCCAGCAGGCGGAGCGGGGAAGGCTACAATGAGCAGTTCTTC. This sequence encodes CASRRSGEGYNEQFF.

Here the CDR3 reads CSARKTSLAEQYF. The CDR3 nucleotides are TGCAGTGCTAGAAAGACTAGTCTCGCCGAGCAGTACTTC. The chain recombines TRBV20-1 with TRBJ2-7; weak D call: TRBD2 (6 bases). Germline V gene data show CDR1 as DFQATT and CDR2 as SNEGSKA (reference sequence). CDR3 length equals 13 residues. V was clipped by 2 bases and J by 6 bases, with 14 bases between them.

The gene calls are TRBV20-1 and TRBJ1-2; D perhaps matches TRBD1 (5 bases). Germline V gene sequence: CDR1 DFQATT, CDR2 SNEGSKA (reference sequence). V was trimmed by 0 bases and J by 2 bases, leaving 10 bases between them. The CDR3 extends over 14 amino acids. Written as DNA, the CDR3 is TGCAGTGCTAGAGATCTTCGGGGGAACTATGGCTACACCTTC. Its translation: CSARDLRGNYGYTF.

This clonotype was detected only a few times. The V call is TRBV20-1, the J call TRBJ2-5; TRBD1 is a possible D gene (6 bases). Between the trimmed V and J ends, which lost 3 bases and 7 bases, there was a span of 18 bases. Germline assignment: CDR1 DFQATT and CDR2 SNEGSKA (reference sequence). The CDR3 contains 14 residues. CDR3 in DNA: TGCAGTGCTAGGATCGAACAGGGTCTGGGGACCCAGTACTTC. It translates to CSARIEQGLGTQYF.

This clonotype has a handful of counts. The chain recombines TRBV6-1 with TRBJ1-5; 9 bases agree with TRBD1. The junction had 8 bases not matched to a gene; V was cut back by 6 bases and J by 5 bases. Germline V lookup: CDR1 MNHNS, CDR2 SASEGT. This CDR3 comprises 15 residues. Written as DNA, the CDR3 is TGTGCCAGCAGCGTAGCACAGGGGGCGGATCAGCCCCAGCATTTT. It yields the protein CASSVAQGADQPQHF.

This sequence joins TRBV4-1 and TRBJ2-3, with D tentatively TRBD2 (5 bases). Per germline, CDR1 MGHRA and CDR2 YSYEKL. The CDR3 is 15 residues long. V lost 3 bases and J lost 5, with 15 bases in between. CDR3 sequence reads: CASSQASWALDTQYF. In DNA form, the CDR3 reads TGCGCCAGCAGCCAGGCTAGCTGGGCCCTAGATACGCAGTATTTT.

This clonotype was counted only a few times. This chain joins TRBV19 and TRBJ2-5; 9 bases are shared with TRBD1. This CDR3 comprises 17 residues. V gave up 5 bases and J gave up 1 base; unmatched junction bases: 11. Germline V gene sequence: CDR1 LNHDA, CDR2 SQIVND (reference sequence). CDR3 loop: CASSPTHRGLAQETQYF. In nucleotides, the CDR3 is TGTGCCAGTAGTCCCACACACAGGGGGCTGGCCCAAGAGACCCAGTACTTC.

The V gene is TRBV30, the J gene TRBJ2-1, with 7 bases that match TRBD1. The CDR3 has 13 residues. Germline V gives CDR1 GTSNPN, CDR2 SVGIG (reference sequence). V shed 5 bases, J shed 5 bases, and the junction held 6 bases outside the gene matches. The CDR3 DNA follows: TGTGCCTGGGACAGGGTCGTAAACAATGAGCAGTTCTTC. This gives the protein CAWDRVVNNEQFF.